This TCR beta chain came from a study of T-cell memory formation after mild COVID-19. Broader study findings: Some SARS-CoV-2-responding clones were already detected in memory before infection.

One entry per CDR3 protein, called by TCRdb with MiXCR from the 5' RACE reads. The sample shows 450,000 to 650,000 distinct CDR3 sequences, just over 20% of them seen only once. In this sample, this clonotype turned up a few times. Its antigen remains unknown. The CDR3 has 14 residues. Trimming pared 5 bases from V and 0 bases from J, leaving 8 bases between. Material: PBMCs or a T cell subset sorted from them (not recorded which). This chain joins TRBV12-3 or TRBV12-4 and TRBJ2-1; D is undetermined. The TCR was taken from an adult woman who had mild COVID-19 (a few samples of this study predate the infection). Cell type and time point are not known. The CDR3 nucleotides read TGTGCCAGCAGTAAGTGGAGCTCCTACAATGAGCAGTTCTTC. As protein: CASSKWSSYNEQFF.